A single TCR beta chain is shown here with its context. This entry belongs to a study of shared clonotypes between healthy human individuals. PCR replicates performed on unsorted PBMC used 300 ng DNA, around 28,000 T cell genomes. Assay: immunoSEQ multiplex PCR; the TCRdb copy retains only in-frame clones and omits some. The data contain fewer than 550,000 clones, approximately 79% of them singletons. This CDR3 comprises 15 residues. Germline V lookup: CDR1 LGHNT, CDR2 FRNRAP. V dropped 0 bases and J dropped 5; count of bases not matched to a gene: 2. Samples left unsorted employed approximately 94 million PBMCs for genomic DNA.

Sequencing was done on a sample of PBMCs. This clonotype was obtained from a middle-aged woman in good health. Some clones in this sample may be carry-over from other donors' samples. This sequence joins TRBV12-5 and TRBJ2-3, with 10 nucleotides matching TRBD1. This CDR3 is CASGLVTGGEDTQYF. CDR3 bases: TGTGCTAGTGGTTTGGTGACAGGGGGCGAAGATACGCAGTATTTT.